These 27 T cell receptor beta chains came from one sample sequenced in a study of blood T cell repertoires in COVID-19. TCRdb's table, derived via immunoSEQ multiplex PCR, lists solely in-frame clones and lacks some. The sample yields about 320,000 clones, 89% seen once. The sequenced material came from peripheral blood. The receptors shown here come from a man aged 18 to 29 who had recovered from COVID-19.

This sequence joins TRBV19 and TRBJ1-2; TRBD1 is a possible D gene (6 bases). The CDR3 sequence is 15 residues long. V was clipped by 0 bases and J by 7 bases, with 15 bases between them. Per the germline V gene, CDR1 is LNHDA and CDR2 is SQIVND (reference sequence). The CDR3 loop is CASSIEAGVPIGYTF. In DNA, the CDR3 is TGTGCCAGTAGTATAGAAGCAGGGGTCCCGATTGGCTACACCTTC.

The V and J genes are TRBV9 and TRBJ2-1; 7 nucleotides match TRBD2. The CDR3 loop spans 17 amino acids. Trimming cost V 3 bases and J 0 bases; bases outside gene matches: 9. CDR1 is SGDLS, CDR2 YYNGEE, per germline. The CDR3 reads CASSDPLGGSSYNEQFF. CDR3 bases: TGTGCCAGCAGCGACCCCCTTGGCGGGAGCTCCTACAATGAGCAGTTCTTC.

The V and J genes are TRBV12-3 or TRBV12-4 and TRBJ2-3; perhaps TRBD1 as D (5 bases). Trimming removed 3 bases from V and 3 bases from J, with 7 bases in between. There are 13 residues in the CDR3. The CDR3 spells CASSFQGTDTQYF. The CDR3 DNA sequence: TGTGCCAGCAGTTTTCAGGGAACAGATACGCAGTATTTT.

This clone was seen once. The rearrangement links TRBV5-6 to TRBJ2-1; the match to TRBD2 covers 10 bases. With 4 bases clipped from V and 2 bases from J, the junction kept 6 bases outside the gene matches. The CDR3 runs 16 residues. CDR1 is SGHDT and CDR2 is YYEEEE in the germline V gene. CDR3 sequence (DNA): TGTGCCAGCAGCCCCGGACTAGCGGCCACCTACAATGAGCAGTTCTTC. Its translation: CASSPGLAATYNEQFF. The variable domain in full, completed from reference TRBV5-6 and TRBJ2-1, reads DAGVTQSPTHLIKTRGQQVTLRCSPKSGHDTVSWYQQALGQGPQFIFQYYEEEERQRGNFPDRFSGHQFPNYSSELNVNALLLGDSALYLCASSPGLAATYNEQFFGPGTRLTVL.

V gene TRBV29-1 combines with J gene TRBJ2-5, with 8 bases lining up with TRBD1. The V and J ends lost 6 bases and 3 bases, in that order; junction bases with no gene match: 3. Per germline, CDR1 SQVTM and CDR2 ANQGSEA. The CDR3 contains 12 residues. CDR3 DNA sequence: TGCAGCGTCCCGACAGGGGAAGAGACCCAGTACTTC. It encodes CSVPTGEETQYF.

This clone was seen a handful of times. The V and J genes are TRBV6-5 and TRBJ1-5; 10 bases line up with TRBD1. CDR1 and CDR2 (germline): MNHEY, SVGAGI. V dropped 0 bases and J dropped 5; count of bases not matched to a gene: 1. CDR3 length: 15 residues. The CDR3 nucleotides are TGTGCCAGCAGTTACTCCGGGACAGGGGATCAGCCCCAGCATTTT. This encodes CASSYSGTGDQPQHF.

The CDR3 reads CSVAGAGNTIYF. CDR3 nucleotide sequence: TGCAGCGTTGCAGGGGCTGGAAACACCATATATTTT. The gene calls are TRBV29-1 and TRBJ1-3; D is perhaps TRBD1 (6 bases). The CDR3 is 12 residues long. The germline V gene encodes CDR1 SQVTM and CDR2 ANQGSEA. V lost 4 bases to trimming and J lost 2 bases, with 6 bases between them.

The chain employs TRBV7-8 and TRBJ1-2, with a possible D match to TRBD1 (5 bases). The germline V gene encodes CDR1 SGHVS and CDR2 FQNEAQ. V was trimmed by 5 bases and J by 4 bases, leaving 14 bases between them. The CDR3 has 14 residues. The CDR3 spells CASSAQGNGYGYTF. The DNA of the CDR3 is TGTGCCAGCAGCGCCCAGGGTAACGGCTATGGCTACACCTTC. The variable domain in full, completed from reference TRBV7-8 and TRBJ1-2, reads GAGVSQSPRYKVAKRGQDVALRCDPISGHVSLFWYQQALGQGPEFLTYFQNEAQLDKSGLPSDRFFAERPEGSVSTLKIQRTQQEDSAVYLCASSAQGNGYGYTFGSGTRLTVV.

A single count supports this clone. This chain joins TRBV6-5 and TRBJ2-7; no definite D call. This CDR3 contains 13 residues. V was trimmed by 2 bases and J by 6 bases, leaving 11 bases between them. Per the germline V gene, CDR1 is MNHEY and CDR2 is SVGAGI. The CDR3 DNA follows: TGTGCCAGCAGTTACGTGATAGAGTCCGAGCAGTACTTC. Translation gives CASSYVIESEQYF.

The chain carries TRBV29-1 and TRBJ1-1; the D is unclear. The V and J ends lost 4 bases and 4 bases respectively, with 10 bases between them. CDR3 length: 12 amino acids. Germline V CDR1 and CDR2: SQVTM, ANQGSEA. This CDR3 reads CSVVGVATEAFF. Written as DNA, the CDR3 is TGCAGCGTTGTCGGGGTGGCCACTGAAGCTTTCTTT. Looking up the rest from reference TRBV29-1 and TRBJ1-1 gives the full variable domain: SAVISQKPSRDICQRGTSLTIQCQVDSQVTMMFWYRQQPGQSLTLIATANQGSEATYESGFVIDKFPISRPNLTFSTLTVSNMSPEDSSIYLCSVVGVATEAFFGQGTRLTVV.

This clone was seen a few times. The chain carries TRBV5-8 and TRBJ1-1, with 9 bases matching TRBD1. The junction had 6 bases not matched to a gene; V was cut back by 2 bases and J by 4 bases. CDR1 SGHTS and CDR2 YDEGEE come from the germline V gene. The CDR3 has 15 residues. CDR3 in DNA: TGTGCCAGCAGCTTACTACAGGGGGCGCGCACTGAAGCTTTCTTT. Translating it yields CASSLLQGARTEAFF.

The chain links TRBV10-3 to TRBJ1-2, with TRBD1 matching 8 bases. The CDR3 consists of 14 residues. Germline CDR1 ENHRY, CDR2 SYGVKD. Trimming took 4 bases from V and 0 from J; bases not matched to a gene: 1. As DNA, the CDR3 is TGTGCCATCAGTGGGACAGGGACTAACTATGGCTACACCTTC. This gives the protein CAISGTGTNYGYTF.

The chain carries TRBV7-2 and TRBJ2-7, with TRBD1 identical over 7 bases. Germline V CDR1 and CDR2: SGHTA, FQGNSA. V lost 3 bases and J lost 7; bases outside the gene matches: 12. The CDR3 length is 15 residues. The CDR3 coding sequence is TGTGCCAGCAGCTTTGCCGGGACAGCCCAGCGGGAGCAGTACTTC. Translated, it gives CASSFAGTAQREQYF.

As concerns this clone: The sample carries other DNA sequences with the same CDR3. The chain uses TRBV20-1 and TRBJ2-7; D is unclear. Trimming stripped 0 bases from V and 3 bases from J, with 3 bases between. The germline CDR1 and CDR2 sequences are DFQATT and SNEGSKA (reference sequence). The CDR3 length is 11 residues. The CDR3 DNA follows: TGCAGTGCTAGAGACAGCTACGAGCAGTACTTC. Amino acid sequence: CSARDSYEQYF.

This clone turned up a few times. CDR3 protein: CSASPPVGQLSDEQFF. The CDR3 coding sequence is TGCAGTGCTAGTCCCCCCGTGGGACAACTAAGCGATGAGCAGTTCTTC. The J gene is TRBJ2-1, the V gene TRBV20-1, with D possibly TRBD1 on 6 matching bases. In germline, CDR1 is DFQATT, CDR2 SNEGSKA (reference sequence). V lost 3 bases and J lost 8, with 23 bases in between. The CDR3 covers 16 residues.

The CDR3 region is CASSLSRGNQPQHF. Here the CDR3 DNA reads TGTGCCAGCAGTTTATCGAGGGGGAATCAGCCCCAGCATTTT. The chain links TRBV27 to TRBJ1-5; D is possibly TRBD1 (6 bases). V was cut by 0 bases and J by 4 bases, with 7 bases left in between. The CDR3 runs 14 residues. Germline V gives CDR1 MNHEY, CDR2 SMNVEV (reference sequence).

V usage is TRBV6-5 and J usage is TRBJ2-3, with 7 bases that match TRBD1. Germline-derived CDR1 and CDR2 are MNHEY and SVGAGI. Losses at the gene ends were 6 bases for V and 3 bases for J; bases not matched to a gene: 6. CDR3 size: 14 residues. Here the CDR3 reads CASSPDRPTDTQYF. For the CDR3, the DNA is TGTGCCAGCAGCCCGGACAGGCCGACAGATACGCAGTATTTT.

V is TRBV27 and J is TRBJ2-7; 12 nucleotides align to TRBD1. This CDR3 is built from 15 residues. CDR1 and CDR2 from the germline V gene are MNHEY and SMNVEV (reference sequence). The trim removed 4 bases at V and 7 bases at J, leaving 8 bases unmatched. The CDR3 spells CASSSMGQGAGEQYF. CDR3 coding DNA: TGTGCCAGCAGTTCTATGGGACAGGGGGCTGGGGAGCAGTACTTC.

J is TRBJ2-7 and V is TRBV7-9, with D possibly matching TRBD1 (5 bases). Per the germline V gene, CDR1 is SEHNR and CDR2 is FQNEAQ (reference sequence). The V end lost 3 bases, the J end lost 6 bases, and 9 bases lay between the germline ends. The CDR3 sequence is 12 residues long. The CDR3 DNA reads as TGTGCCAGCAGCTTGGGGCGGTCCGAGCAGTACTTC. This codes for CASSLGRSEQYF.

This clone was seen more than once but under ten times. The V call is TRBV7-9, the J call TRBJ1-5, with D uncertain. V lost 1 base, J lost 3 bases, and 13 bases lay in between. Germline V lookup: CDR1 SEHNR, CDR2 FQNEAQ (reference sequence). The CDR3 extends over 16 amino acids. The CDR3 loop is CASSLVGGLNNQPQHF. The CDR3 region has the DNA TGTGCCAGCAGCTTAGTTGGAGGTTTGAACAATCAGCCCCAGCATTTT.

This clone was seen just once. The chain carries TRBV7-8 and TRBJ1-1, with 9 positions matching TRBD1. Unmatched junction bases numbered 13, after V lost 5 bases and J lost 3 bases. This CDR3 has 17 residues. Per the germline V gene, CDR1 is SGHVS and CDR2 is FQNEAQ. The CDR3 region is CASSPVGQGRRDTEAFF. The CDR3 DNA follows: TGTGCCAGCAGCCCGGTTGGACAGGGGAGGAGAGACACTGAAGCTTTCTTT.

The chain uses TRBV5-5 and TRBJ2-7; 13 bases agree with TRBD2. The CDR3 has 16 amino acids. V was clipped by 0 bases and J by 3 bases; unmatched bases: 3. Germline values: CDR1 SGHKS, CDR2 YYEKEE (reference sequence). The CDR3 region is CASSLAGTSGIYEQYF. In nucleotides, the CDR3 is TGTGCCAGCAGCTTGGCCGGGACTAGCGGGATCTACGAGCAGTACTTC.

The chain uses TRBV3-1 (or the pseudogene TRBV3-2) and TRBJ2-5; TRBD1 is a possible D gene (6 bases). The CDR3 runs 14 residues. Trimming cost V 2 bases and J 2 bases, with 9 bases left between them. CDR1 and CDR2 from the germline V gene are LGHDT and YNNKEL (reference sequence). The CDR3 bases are TGTGCCAGCAGCCAAACAGACAGGCAAGAGACCCAGTACTTC. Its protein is CASSQTDRQETQYF.

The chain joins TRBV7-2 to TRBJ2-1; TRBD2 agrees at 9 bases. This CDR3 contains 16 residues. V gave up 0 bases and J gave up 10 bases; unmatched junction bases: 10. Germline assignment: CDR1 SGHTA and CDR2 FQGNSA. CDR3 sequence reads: CASSLAGSGRRAEQFF. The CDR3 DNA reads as TGTGCCAGCAGCTTAGCGGGTAGCGGGAGAAGGGCCGAGCAGTTCTTC.

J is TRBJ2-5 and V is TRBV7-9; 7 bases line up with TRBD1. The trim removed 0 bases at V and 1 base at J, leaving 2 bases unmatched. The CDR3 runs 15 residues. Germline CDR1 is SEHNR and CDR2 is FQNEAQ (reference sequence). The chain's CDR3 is CASSLARQGQETQYF. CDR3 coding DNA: TGTGCCAGCAGCTTAGCACGACAGGGCCAAGAGACCCAGTACTTC.

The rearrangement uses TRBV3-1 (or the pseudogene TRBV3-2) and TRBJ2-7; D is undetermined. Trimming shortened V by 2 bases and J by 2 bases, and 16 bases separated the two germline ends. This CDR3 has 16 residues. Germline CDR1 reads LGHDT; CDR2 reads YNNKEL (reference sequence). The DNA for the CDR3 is TGTGCCAGCAGCCAAACCGGAGCCATCGGTACCTACGAGCAGTACTTC. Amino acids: CASSQTGAIGTYEQYF.

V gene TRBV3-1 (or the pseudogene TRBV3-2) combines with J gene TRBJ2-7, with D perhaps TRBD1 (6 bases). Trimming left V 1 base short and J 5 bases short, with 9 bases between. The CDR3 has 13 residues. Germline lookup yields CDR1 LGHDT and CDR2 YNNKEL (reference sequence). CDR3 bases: TGTGCCAGCAGCCAAGCTGGGGGCCACGAGCAGTACTTC. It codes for CASSQAGGHEQYF.